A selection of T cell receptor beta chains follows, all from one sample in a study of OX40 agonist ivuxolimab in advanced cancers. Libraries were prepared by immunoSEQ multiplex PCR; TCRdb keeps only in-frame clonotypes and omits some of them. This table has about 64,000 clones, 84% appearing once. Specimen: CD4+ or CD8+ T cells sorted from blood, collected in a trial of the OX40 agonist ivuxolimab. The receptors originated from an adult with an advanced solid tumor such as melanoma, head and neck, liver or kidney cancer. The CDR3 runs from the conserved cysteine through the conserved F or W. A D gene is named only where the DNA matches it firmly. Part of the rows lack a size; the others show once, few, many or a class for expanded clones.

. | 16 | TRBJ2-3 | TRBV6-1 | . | CASSEPPGLRTDTQYF | TGTGCCAGCAGTGAACCGCCGGGACTCCGCACAGATACGCAGTATTTT
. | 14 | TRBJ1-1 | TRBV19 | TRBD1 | CASSIGAGTGEAFF | TGTGCCAGTAGTATAGGTGCCGGGACAGGTGAAGCTTTCTTT
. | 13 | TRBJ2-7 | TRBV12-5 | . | CASGFGPTYEQYF | TGTGCTAGTGGTTTTGGCCCAACCTACGAGCAGTACTTC
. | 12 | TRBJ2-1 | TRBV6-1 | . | CASSEASDEQFF | TGTGCCAGCAGTGAAGCTTCGGATGAGCAGTTCTTC
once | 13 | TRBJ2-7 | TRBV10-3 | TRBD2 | CAIRLAGDYEQYF | TGTGCCATCAGATTAGCGGGAGACTACGAGCAGTACTTC
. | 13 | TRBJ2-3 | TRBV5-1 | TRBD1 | CASSLPGQGSQYF | TGCGCCAGCAGCCTACCGGGACAGGGGTCGCAGTATTTT
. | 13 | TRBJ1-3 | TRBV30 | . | CAWSRDSGNTIYF | TGTGCCTGGAGTCGAGACTCTGGAAACACCATATATTTT
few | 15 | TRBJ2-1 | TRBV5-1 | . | CASRVPGTPYNEQFF | TGCGCCAGCCGAGTCCCCGGGACTCCCTACAATGAGCAGTTCTTC
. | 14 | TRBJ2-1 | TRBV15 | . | CATSRDLSAHEQFF | TGTGCCACCAGCAGAGATCTTAGTGCCCATGAGCAGTTCTTC
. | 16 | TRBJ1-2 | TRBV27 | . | CASSLLGQSDNYGYTF | TGTGCCAGCAGTTTATTGGGTCAGAGCGATAACTATGGCTACACCTTC
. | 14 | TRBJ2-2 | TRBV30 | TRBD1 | CAWSSRGRTGELFF | TGTGCCTGGAGTAGTAGGGGGCGCACCGGGGAGCTGTTTTTT
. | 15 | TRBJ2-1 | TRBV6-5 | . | CASTRGGTKPNEQFF | TGTGCCAGCACAAGGGGAGGAACTAAACCTAATGAGCAGTTCTTC
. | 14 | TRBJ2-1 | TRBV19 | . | CASSKGGLPPLLFF | TGTGCCAGTAGTAAGGGGGGCCTTCCTCCCCTGCTGTTCTTC
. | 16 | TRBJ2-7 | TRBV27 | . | CASSSRGGGAPYEQYF | TGTGCCAGCAGTTCCCGGGGTGGGGGGGCCCCCTACGAGCAGTACTTC
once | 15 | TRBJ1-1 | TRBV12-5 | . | CASGLPYQTWTEAFF | TGTGCTAGTGGTTTGCCCTACCAGACATGGACTGAAGCTTTCTTT
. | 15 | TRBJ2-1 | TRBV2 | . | CASSENSDLYNEQFF | TGTGCCAGCAGTGAAAATAGCGACCTATACAATGAGCAGTTCTTC
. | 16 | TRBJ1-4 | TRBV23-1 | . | CASSQSVGTGREKLFF | TGCGCCAGCAGTCAATCGGTCGGTACAGGTAGGGAAAAACTGTTTTTT
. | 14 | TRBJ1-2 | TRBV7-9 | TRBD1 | CASSPPTGRDGYTF | TGTGCCAGCAGCCCACCGACAGGGAGGGATGGCTACACCTTC
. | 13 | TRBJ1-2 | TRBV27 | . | CASSPRRQDGYTF | TGTGCCAGCAGTCCCCGCAGACAGGATGGCTACACCTTC
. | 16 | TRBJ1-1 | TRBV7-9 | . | CASRPPDPRGDTEAFF | TGTGCCAGCAGACCGCCGGACCCGCGGGGGGACACTGAAGCTTTCTTT
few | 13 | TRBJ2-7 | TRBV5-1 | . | CASSLGPRSEQYF | TGCGCCAGCAGCTTGGGGCCACGGAGCGAGCAGTACTTC
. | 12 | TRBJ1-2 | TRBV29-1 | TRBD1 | CSARQGGYGYTF | TGCAGCGCCCGACAGGGCGGCTATGGCTACACCTTC
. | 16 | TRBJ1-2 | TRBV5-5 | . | CASSSRAASGDYGYTF | TGTGCCAGCAGTTCCCGGGCAGCCTCAGGGGACTATGGCTACACCTTC
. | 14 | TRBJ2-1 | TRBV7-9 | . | CASSLEGGAHEQFF | TGTGCCAGCAGCTTAGAAGGGGGGGCACATGAGCAGTTCTTC
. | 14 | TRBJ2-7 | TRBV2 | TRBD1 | CASSEWTGFYEQYF | TGTGCCAGCAGTGAATGGACAGGGTTCTACGAGCAGTACTTC